The 25 T cell receptor beta chains presented below share a single source sample, sequenced in a study of CD8 T cell repertoires and HIV-1 epitope variants (dated by TCRdb to between 2020 and 2021). Their target antigens are unknown. The library was generated by the immunoSEQ multiplex PCR assay. Sourced from immuneACCESS, this table was stored by TCRdb with only in-frame sequences that have V and J called. A share of the clones is absent; for the studies checked, an unresolved V gene accounts for under half, and the remainder has no known explanation. This sample comprises 4,000 to 6,000 clones, 55% to 75% of them detected only once. The top ten clonotypes cover approximately 47% of the sample. The sequenced sample was cultured CD8+ T cells derived from PBMCs. Source of these receptors: a male donor with HIV.

As concerns this clone: Other nucleotide sequences in the sample specify the same CDR3. The rearrangement links TRBV19 to TRBJ1-2; D remains unclear. CDR1 and CDR2 (germline): LNHDA, SQIVND (reference sequence). V gave up 4 bases and J gave up 2 bases, with 11 bases separating them. The CDR3 runs 14 residues. The CDR3 loop is CASSTSRANYGYTF. DNA for the CDR3: TGTGCCAGTAGTACATCGAGGGCCAACTATGGCTACACCTTC.

Comments on this clone: Other nucleotide sequences from this sample produce the same CDR3. The gene calls are TRBV19 and TRBJ2-2; no definite D call. This CDR3 has 15 amino acids. In germline, CDR1 is LNHDA, CDR2 SQIVND (reference sequence). The V end was cut by 4 bases, the J end by 0 bases, with 9 bases between. The CDR3 reads CASSTWSPNTGELFF. The DNA for the CDR3 is TGTGCCAGTAGTACGTGGAGCCCGAACACCGGGGAGCTGTTTTTT. Together with reference TRBV19 and TRBJ2-2, the CDR3 gives the full variable domain: DGGITQSPKYLFRKEGQNVTLSCEQNLNHDAMYWYRQDPGQGLRLIYYSQIVNDFQKGDIAEGYSVSREKKESFPLTVTSAQKNPTAFYLCASSTWSPNTGELFFGEGSRLTVL.

By frequency in the sample, this clone is medium-sized. The V and J genes are TRBV28 and TRBJ2-7; D ambiguous. The CDR3 is 20 amino acids. The germline V and J ends were trimmed by 3 bases and 2 bases, with 29 bases remaining between them. Germline V gene lookup returns CDR1 MDHEN and CDR2 SYDVKM. CDR3 sequence (DNA): TGTGCCAGCAGTTTCCCCCCCCCTAGTCCCAATACACCTACCACCTACGAGCAGTACTTC. This codes for CASSFPPPSPNTPTTYEQYF.

In nucleotides, the CDR3 is TGCGCCAGCAGCCAGGACGGCTCCTACGAGCAGTACTTC. Translating gives CASSQDGSYEQYF. V is TRBV4-3 and J is TRBJ2-7; D call uncertain. Trimming stripped 3 bases from V and 0 bases from J, with 6 bases between. CDR3 length: 13 residues. Germline-derived CDR1 and CDR2 are LGHNA and YSLEER.

This rearrangement joins TRBV2 to TRBJ2-1; 14 positions match TRBD2. J lost 2 bases, V lost 6 bases, and 3 bases had no gene match. The germline CDR1 and CDR2 sequences are SNHLY and FYNNEI. The CDR3 runs 16 residues. The CDR3 loop reads CASSGLAGGPYNEQFF. The DNA of the CDR3 is TGTGCCAGCAGCGGACTAGCGGGAGGCCCCTACAATGAGCAGTTCTTC.

This clone was seen only once. V is TRBV7-8 and J is TRBJ2-7; D gene ambiguous. The V end was cut by 7 bases, the J end by 0 bases, with 16 bases between. The CDR3 is made up of 15 amino acids. Per germline, CDR1 SGHVS and CDR2 FQNEAQ. CDR3 bases: TGTGCCAGCACCCATGGTCGCTTGAGCTCCTACGAGCAGTACTTC. Translating it yields CASTHGRLSSYEQYF.

There are a few counts of this clone. The genes are TRBV28 and TRBJ2-2; the D is unclear. The CDR3 totals 16 residues. Germline assignment: CDR1 MDHEN and CDR2 SYDVKM. The germline V and J ends were trimmed by 3 bases and 4 bases, with 15 bases remaining between them. CDR3 sequence: CASSLWAEGSTGELFF. CDR3 sequence (DNA): TGTGCCAGCAGTTTGTGGGCGGAAGGGTCCACCGGGGAGCTGTTTTTT.

The gene calls are TRBV13 and TRBJ2-1, with 8 bases that match TRBD1. The CDR3 totals 16 residues. The V gene's germline CDR1 is PRHDT and CDR2 FYEKMQ (reference sequence). The junction had 9 bases not matched to a gene; V was cut back by 5 bases and J by 3 bases. CDR3 loop: CASSPYKDRVYNEQFF. CDR3 in DNA: TGTGCCAGCAGCCCCTATAAGGACAGGGTCTACAATGAGCAGTTCTTC.

This clone came up a few times. The rearrangement uses TRBV5-4 and TRBJ2-2; 9 bases align to TRBD1. J gave up 4 bases and V 3 bases, and 4 bases lay outside the gene matches. Germline values: CDR1 SGHNT, CDR2 YYREEE (reference sequence). The CDR3 contains 15 residues. CDR3 nucleotides: TGTGCCAGCAGCTCAGACAGGGGGGGCACCGGGGAGCTGTTTTTT. It is translated as CASSSDRGGTGELFF.

J is TRBJ1-2 and V is TRBV5-8; D gene ambiguous. CDR3 size: 16 residues. The ends were cut back, 1 base at V and 5 bases at J, with 18 bases in the middle. The V gene's germline CDR1 is SGHTS and CDR2 YDEGEE. CDR3 region: CASSLSGSPAGYGYTF. The CDR3, as DNA: TGTGCCAGCAGCTTGAGCGGGTCACCGGCTGGGTATGGCTACACCTTC.

The chain joins TRBV4-2 to TRBJ2-2, with 7 bases matching TRBD1. There are 18 residues in the CDR3. V lost 0 bases and J lost 1; bases outside the gene matches: 8. CDR1 and CDR2 from the germline V gene are LGHNA and YNFKEQ. CDR3 sequence (DNA): TGTGCCAGCAGCCAAGAAGACAGCAGGACAGGGAACACCGGGGAGCTGTTTTTT. Encoded protein: CASSQEDSRTGNTGELFF.

This clone was picked up one time. The chain has TRBV18 and TRBJ2-3; a possible D gene is TRBD2 (5 bases). The V gene lost 2 bases and the J gene lost 6 bases, with 9 bases spanning the gap. Germline V gives CDR1 KGHSH, CDR2 LQKENI. The CDR3 has 13 amino acids. The CDR3 coding sequence is TGTGCCAGCTCACCAAACTCGGGGGATACGCAGTATTTT. Its protein product is CASSPNSGDTQYF.

This clone was recorded only once. Germline is not matched at one junction end, which may reflect a read error. The chain has TRBV7-7 and TRBJ2-1, with TRBD2 identical over 14 bases. CDR1 and CDR2 (germline): SSHAT, FNYEAQ (reference sequence). The CDR3 length is 17 residues. CDR3 nucleotide sequence: TGTGCTAGCAGCCCAGGGGGACTAGCGGGAGCCCACAATGAGCAGTTCTTC. Translated: CASSPGGLAGAHNEQFF.

The gene calls are TRBV7-9 and TRBJ1-1, with D possibly matching TRBD1 (6 bases). V was trimmed by 5 bases and J by 5 bases, leaving 12 bases between them. The CDR3 covers 13 residues. Germline V gives CDR1 SEHNR, CDR2 FQNEAQ (reference sequence). CDR3 sequence reads: CASSGGPGTEAFF. CDR3 bases: TGTGCCAGCAGCGGGGGGCCGGGAACTGAAGCTTTCTTT.

The chain uses TRBV19 and TRBJ1-1; a possible D gene is TRBD1 (5 bases). Germline V gene data show CDR1 as LNHDA and CDR2 as SQIVND (reference sequence). Trimming left V 4 bases short and J 1 base short, with 10 bases between. CDR3 length: 14 amino acids. CDR3 in DNA: TGTGCCAGTAGTACAGGGATACGGAACACTGAAGCTTTCTTT. Its protein product is CASSTGIRNTEAFF.

This chain connects TRBV11-2 to TRBJ2-7; D is perhaps TRBD2 (6 bases). The V end was cut by 1 base, the J end by 0 bases, with 10 bases between. Germline-derived CDR1 and CDR2 are SGHAT and FQNNGV. The length of the CDR3 is 15 residues. The CDR3 loop is CASSLVGGVSYEQYF. The DNA for the CDR3 is TGTGCCAGCAGCTTAGTAGGCGGGGTCTCCTACGAGCAGTACTTC.

The chain has TRBV6-5 and TRBJ2-7; tentatively, D is TRBD1 or TRBD2 (5 bases each). Germline V gene sequence: CDR1 MNHEY, CDR2 SVGAGI. Trimming shortened V by 6 bases and J by 3 bases, and 12 bases separated the two germline ends. The CDR3 extends over 13 amino acids. The CDR3 reads CASRPIGGYEQYF. As DNA, the CDR3 is TGTGCCAGCAGACCTATTGGGGGCTACGAGCAGTACTTC.

The chain joins TRBV28 to TRBJ2-3; D is undetermined. Trimming stripped 0 bases from V and 6 bases from J, with 16 bases between. Germline CDR1 reads MDHEN; CDR2 reads SYDVKM. This CDR3 region has 16 residues. The CDR3: CASSLWDETPEDTQYF. The CDR3 bases are TGTGCCAGCAGTTTATGGGATGAGACTCCGGAGGATACGCAGTATTTT.

The genes are TRBV11-1 and TRBJ1-6, with D hard to call. V dropped 1 base and J dropped 7 bases, with 14 bases sitting between them. This CDR3 is 16 amino acids long. Germline CDR1 SGHAT, CDR2 FQDESV (reference sequence). CDR3 nucleotides: TGTGCCAGCAGCTTAGGTTTTAACGACGGGAATTCACCCCTCCACTTT. Translating gives CASSLGFNDGNSPLHF.

The V gene is TRBV9, the J gene TRBJ2-2; D possibly corresponds to TRBD2 (6 bases). V lost 0 bases and J lost 1, with 10 bases in between. The CDR3 runs 16 residues. The germline V gene encodes CDR1 SGDLS and CDR2 YYNGEE. The CDR3 nucleotides are TGTGCCAGCAGCGTAGGAGGAGGGAAGAACACCGGGGAGCTGTTTTTT. Protein: CASSVGGGKNTGELFF.

The J gene is TRBJ1-1, the V gene TRBV4-3; D call uncertain. Trimming removed 0 bases from V and 5 bases from J, with 7 bases in between. Germline values: CDR1 LGHNA, CDR2 YSLEER. The CDR3 totals 13 residues. Here the CDR3 DNA reads TGCGCCAGCAGCCAAGATCTGCGGACTGAAGCTTTCTTT. Translated, it gives CASSQDLRTEAFF.

V and J are TRBV28 and TRBJ2-4; a weak D match, TRBD1 (5 bases). Germline lookup yields CDR1 MDHEN and CDR2 SYDVKM. CDR3 length: 14 amino acids. Deletions cut 2 bases from V and 7 bases from J, with 12 bases between. The CDR3 DNA reads as TGTGCCAGCAGTTTACCGGGCGCAGGGAACATTCAGTACTTC. It specifies CASSLPGAGNIQYF.

The chain combines TRBV6-6 with TRBJ2-5; D may match TRBD1 or TRBD2 (6 bases each). Trimming pared 1 base from V and 4 bases from J, leaving 10 bases between. CDR1 and CDR2 from the germline V gene are MNHNY and SVGAGI (reference sequence). The CDR3 contains 14 residues. The CDR3 DNA reads TGTGCCAGCAGTTACTTGGGGGGCCGAGAGACCCAGTACTTC. Translated: CASSYLGGRETQYF.

The chain links TRBV7-9 to TRBJ2-1, with TRBD1 identical over 11 bases. The trim removed 6 bases at V and 8 bases at J, leaving 6 bases unmatched. The CDR3 length is 14 residues. Looked up from germline, CDR1 is SEHNR and CDR2 is FQNEAQ (reference sequence). The CDR3 sequence is CASRVDRGLDEQFF. The CDR3 DNA sequence: TGTGCCAGCAGGGTGGACAGGGGGCTTGATGAGCAGTTCTTC.

V gene TRBV19 combines with J gene TRBJ1-6; tentative D call: TRBD1 (5 bases). CDR3 length: 16 amino acids. V lost 7 bases to trimming and J lost 0 bases, with 13 bases between them. Germline V gives CDR1 LNHDA, CDR2 SQIVND (reference sequence). The CDR3 is CASKGQGSSYNSPLHF. The DNA of the CDR3 is TGTGCCAGTAAGGGGCAGGGCAGCTCCTATAATTCACCCCTCCACTTT.